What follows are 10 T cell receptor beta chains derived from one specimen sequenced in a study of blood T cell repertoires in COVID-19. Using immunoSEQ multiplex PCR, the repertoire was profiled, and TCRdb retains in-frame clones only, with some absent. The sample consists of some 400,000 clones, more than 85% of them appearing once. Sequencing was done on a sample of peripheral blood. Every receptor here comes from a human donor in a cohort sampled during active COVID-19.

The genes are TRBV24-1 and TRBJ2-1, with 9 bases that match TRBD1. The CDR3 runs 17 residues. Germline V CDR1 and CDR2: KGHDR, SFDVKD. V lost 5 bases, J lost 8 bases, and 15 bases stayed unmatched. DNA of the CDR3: TGTGCCACCAGTGCCACAAGGGACAGGGCATGGGGGGATGAGCAGTTCTTC. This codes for CATSATRDRAWGDEQFF.

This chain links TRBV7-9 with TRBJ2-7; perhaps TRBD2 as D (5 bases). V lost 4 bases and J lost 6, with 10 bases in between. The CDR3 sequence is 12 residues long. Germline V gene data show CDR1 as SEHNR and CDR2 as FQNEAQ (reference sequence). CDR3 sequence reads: CASSSYAGEQYF. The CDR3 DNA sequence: TGTGCCAGCAGCTCGTATGCGGGCGAGCAGTACTTC. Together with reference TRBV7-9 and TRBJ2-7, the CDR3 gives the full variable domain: DTGVSQNPRHKITKRGQNVTFRCDPISEHNRLYWYRQTLGQGPEFLTYFQNEAQLEKSRLLSDRFSAERPKGSFSTLEIQRTEQGDSAMYLCASSSYAGEQYFGPGTRLTVT.

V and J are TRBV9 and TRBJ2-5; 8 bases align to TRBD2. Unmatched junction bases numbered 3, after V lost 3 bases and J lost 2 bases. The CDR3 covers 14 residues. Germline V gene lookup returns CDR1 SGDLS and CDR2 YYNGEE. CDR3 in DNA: TGTGCCAGCAGCGCCATAGCGGGGCAAGAGACCCAGTACTTC. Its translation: CASSAIAGQETQYF.

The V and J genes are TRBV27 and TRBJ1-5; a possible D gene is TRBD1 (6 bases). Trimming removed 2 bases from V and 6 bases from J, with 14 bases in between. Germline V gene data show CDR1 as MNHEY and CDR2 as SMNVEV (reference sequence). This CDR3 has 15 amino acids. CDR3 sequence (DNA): TGTGCCAGCAGTTTACGGGGCGGGGGCTCTCAGCCCCAGCATTTT. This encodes CASSLRGGGSQPQHF.

CDR3: CASRRTGEGNQPQHF. Written as DNA, the CDR3 is TGTGCCAGCAGGAGAACGGGTGAGGGCAATCAGCCCCAGCATTTT. The chain links TRBV28 to TRBJ1-5; D ambiguous. CDR1 is MDHEN, CDR2 SYDVKM, per germline. The germline V and J ends were trimmed by 6 bases and 2 bases, with 14 bases remaining between them. The CDR3 extends over 15 amino acids.

Here the CDR3 DNA reads TGTGCCAGCAGCAAAGGACAGGGAAGCTACGAGCAGTACTTC. Amino acids: CASSKGQGSYEQYF. V usage is TRBV21-1 and J usage is TRBJ2-7; the DNA was not used to check the table's D call, TRBD1. TRBV21-1 is deemed a pseudogene. The CDR3 is made up of 14 amino acids.

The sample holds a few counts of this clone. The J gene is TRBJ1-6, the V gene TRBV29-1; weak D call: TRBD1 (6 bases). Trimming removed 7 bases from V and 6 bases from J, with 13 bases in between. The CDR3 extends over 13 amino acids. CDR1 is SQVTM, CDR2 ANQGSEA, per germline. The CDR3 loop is CSARGGPNSPLHF. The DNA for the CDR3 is TGCAGCGCGCGGGGGGGCCCTAATTCACCCCTCCACTTT. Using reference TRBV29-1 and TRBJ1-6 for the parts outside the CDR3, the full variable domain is SAVISQKPSRDICQRGTSLTIQCQVDSQVTMMFWYRQQPGQSLTLIATANQGSEATYESGFVIDKFPISRPNLTFSTLTVSNMSPEDSSIYLCSARGGPNSPLHFGNGTRLTVT.

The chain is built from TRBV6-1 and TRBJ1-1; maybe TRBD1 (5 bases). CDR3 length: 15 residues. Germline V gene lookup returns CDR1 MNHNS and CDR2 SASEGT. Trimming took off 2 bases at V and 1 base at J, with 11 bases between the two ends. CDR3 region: CASSELRTPNTEAFF. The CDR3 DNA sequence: TGTGCCAGCAGTGAACTGCGGACACCGAACACTGAAGCTTTCTTT.

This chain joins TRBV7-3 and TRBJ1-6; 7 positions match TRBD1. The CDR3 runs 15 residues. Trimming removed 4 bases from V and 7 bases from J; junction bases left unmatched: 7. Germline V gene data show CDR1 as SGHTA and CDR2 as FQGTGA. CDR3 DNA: TGTGCCAGCAGCTCGACATCCAGGGGGAATTCACCCCTCCACTTT. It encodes CASSSTSRGNSPLHF.

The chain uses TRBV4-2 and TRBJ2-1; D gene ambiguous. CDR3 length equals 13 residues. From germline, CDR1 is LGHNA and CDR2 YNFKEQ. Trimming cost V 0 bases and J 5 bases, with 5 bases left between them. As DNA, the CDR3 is TGTGCCAGCAGCCAAGATCACAACAATGAGCAGTTCTTC. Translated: CASSQDHNNEQFF.